The rows below give T cell receptor beta chains drawn from one sample of a study of neoadjuvant anti-PD-1 for oral cavity cancer. Produced via immunoSEQ multiplex PCR; TCRdb's table is partial and in-frame only. The data contain about 42,000 clones, 77% of them seen just once; the ten biggest clones take up 4.8%. The sample was PBMCs, taken after nivolumab (anti-PD-1) treatment. Receptors were obtained from a person between 40 and 79 years old with oral cavity squamous cell carcinoma. CDR3s include the opening cysteine and the closing phenylalanine or tryptophan. A D gene is named only where the DNA matches it firmly. Size values are once, few and many counts, or a class for expanded clones, and some rows have none.

J	D	V	size	DNA	CDR3
TRBJ1-3	.	TRBV29-1	.	TGCAGCGTTCCGGGGGTCTCTGGAAACACCATATATTTT	CSVPGVSGNTIYF
TRBJ1-1	.	TRBV6-1	.	TGTGCCAGCAGACCTCCACTGAACACTGAAGCTTTCTTT	CASRPPLNTEAFF
TRBJ2-3	.	TRBV5-1	.	TGCGCCAGCAGCCTGGGATCCCACAGCACAGATACGCAGTATTTT	CASSLGSHSTDTQYF
TRBJ2-1	TRBD1	TRBV25-1	.	TGTGCCAGCAGTGACCTCGGGACAGGGTTACATAGTGAGCAGTTCTTC	CASSDLGTGLHSEQFF
TRBJ1-5	.	TRBV14	.	TGTGCCAGCAGCCGGGGGGGTACCGGAGGCAATCAGCCCCAGCATTTT	CASSRGGTGGNQPQHF
TRBJ1-2	.	TRBV27	.	TGTGCCAGCAGTTCCTCCAGAGCAGGGGTCTTCTATGGCTACACCTTC	CASSSSRAGVFYGYTF
TRBJ2-7	.	TRBV9	.	TGTGCCAGCAGCACCCTCGGTGGCTCCTACGAGCAGTACTTC	CASSTLGGSYEQYF
TRBJ1-4	.	TRBV19	.	TGTGCCAGTAGTTCACATCTGGTTACAGCAACTAATGAAAAACTGTTTTTT	CASSSHLVTATNEKLFF
TRBJ2-1	TRBD2	TRBV2	.	TGTGCCAGCAGTGAACTAGCGGTTTACAATGAGCAGTTCTTC	CASSELAVYNEQFF
TRBJ1-1	.	TRBV6-5	.	TGTGCCAGCAGTTCTGGTGGGAGCCCCACTGAAGCTTTCTTT	CASSSGGSPTEAFF
TRBJ1-1	.	TRBV5-1	.	TGCGCCAGCAGCTTGGTTGGGGGCATGAACACTGAAGCTTTCTTT	CASSLVGGMNTEAFF
TRBJ2-3	TRBD2	TRBV19	.	TGTGCCAGTAGTATCGGACTAGCGTCAGATACGCAGTATTTT	CASSIGLASDTQYF
TRBJ2-7	TRBD2	TRBV10-3	.	TGTGCCATCAGTAGAACGGCGGGGACTACCTACGAGCAGTACTTC	CAISRTAGTTYEQYF
TRBJ2-1	TRBD2	TRBV7-3	.	TGTGCCAGCAGCCCCGGACTAGCGAAAAACAATGAGCAGTTCTTC	CASSPGLAKNNEQFF
TRBJ2-5	.	TRBV28	.	TGTGCCAGCAGCCAGTTCCAAGAGACCCAGTACTTC	CASSQFQETQYF
TRBJ1-3	.	TRBV5-8	.	TGTGCCAGCAGACCTCTGTCTGGTGGAAACACCATATATTTT	CASRPLSGGNTIYF
TRBJ2-7	.	TRBV28	few	TGTGCCAGCAGTTCGCCCGGCCGACTTGTGAACGAGCAGTACTTC	CASSSPGRLVNEQYF
TRBJ1-4	.	TRBV5-1	.	TGCGCCAGCAGCTTGGAGCTGGGGGCGCGAGAGGAAAAACTGTTTTTT	CASSLELGAREEKLFF
TRBJ2-1	TRBD2	TRBV9	.	TGTGCCAGCAGCGTAGAACCGGCTTGGGGGGGATACAATGAGCAGTTCTTC	CASSVEPAWGGYNEQFF
TRBJ1-6	.	TRBV27	few	TGTGCCAGCGGACACGCTTGGGATTCACCCCTCCACTTT	CASGHAWDSPLHF
TRBJ1-5	TRBD1	TRBV12-5	.	TGTGCTAGTGGTCCAGGACAGGGGGGTAATCAGCCCCAGCATTTT	CASGPGQGGNQPQHF
TRBJ2-7	.	TRBV28	once	TGTGCCAGCAGTGTGTTCGACGAGCAGTACTTC	CASSVFDEQYF
TRBJ2-6	TRBD1	TRBV15	few	TGTGCCACCAGCAGAGATTTGGACAGGGTGGCGTCTGGGGCCAACGTCCTGACTTTC	CATSRDLDRVASGANVLTF
TRBJ1-2	TRBD1	TRBV5-4	.	TGTGCCAGCAGCCCTGGGGGACAGGACATTAACTATGGCTACACCTTC	CASSPGGQDINYGYTF
TRBJ1-5	.	TRBV7-2	.	TGTGCCAGCAGCTTATTCCGGCAGACGAATCAGCCCCAGCATTTT	CASSLFRQTNQPQHF
TRBJ2-7	TRBD2	TRBV25-1	.	TGTGCCAGCAGTAGGAAGGCGGGAGTGGCCTACGAGCAGTACTTC	CASSRKAGVAYEQYF
TRBJ1-3	.	TRBV19	.	TGTGCCAGTAGTACGCGAGGGACTGGAAACACCATATATTTT	CASSTRGTGNTIYF
TRBJ1-1	TRBD1	TRBV7-2	.	TGTGCCAGCAGCGCGACAGGGGGCAAAAACACTGAAGCTTTCTTT	CASSATGGKNTEAFF
TRBJ2-3	.	TRBV29-1	.	TGCAGTTGTCAGAAGGCAGGCCTCGGGCGGTATTTT	CSCQKAGLGRYF
TRBJ2-7	TRBD1	TRBV11-2	.	TGTGCCAGCAGCTTCGGGGACAGGAACTACGAGCAGTACTTC	CASSFGDRNYEQYF
TRBJ1-1	.	TRBV4-1	.	TGCGCCAGCAGCCAAGATAGGAGGGGGAACACTGAAGCTTTCTTT	CASSQDRRGNTEAFF
TRBJ1-6	.	TRBV9	once	TGTGCCAGCAGCCCCGGATTGGGGGATTCACCCCTCCACTTT	CASSPGLGDSPLHF
TRBJ2-1	.	TRBV6-6	once	TGTGCCAGCAGGAACGGTGAGCAGTTCTTC	CASRNGEQFF
TRBJ2-7	TRBD1	TRBV9	.	TGTGCCAGCAGCGTAGGTTCGGGGAGAGGGACAGTAAGAAACGAGCAGTACTTC	CASSVGSGRGTVRNEQYF
TRBJ1-5	.	TRBV2	.	TGCCACCTACAAGCCTTACCGGTTTTGAGCAATCAGCCCCAGCATTTT	CHLQALPVLSNQPQHF
TRBJ2-3	TRBD2	TRBV7-8	.	TGTGCCAGCAGCCCGACTAGCGGGAGAAGTGATACGCAGTATTTT	CASSPTSGRSDTQYF
TRBJ1-2	.	TRBV2	.	TGTGCCAGCAGTGACCGGGCCGGCTTCTATGGCTACACCTTC	CASSDRAGFYGYTF
TRBJ1-3	.	TRBV28	medium-sized	TGTGCCAGCAGTTTTAGTCCGATTCCTCACTCTGGAAACACCATATATTTT	CASSFSPIPHSGNTIYF
TRBJ2-5	.	TRBV11-2	.	TGTGCCAGCACCGACCGGCGGGGGCGGGAGACCCAGTACTTC	CASTDRRGRETQYF
TRBJ1-3	.	TRBV6-5	.	TGTGCCAGCCGGCGCCTCTCTGGAAACACCATATATTTT	CASRRLSGNTIYF
TRBJ1-5	.	TRBV19	.	TGTGCCAGTATTCGGATGCAGGGCGGCCGCAATCAGCCCCAGCATTTT	CASIRMQGGRNQPQHF
TRBJ1-2	.	TRBV2	.	TGTGCCAGCAGTGAGATCGGGGTGTCGAGCTATGGCTACACCTTC	CASSEIGVSSYGYTF
TRBJ2-2	TRBD1	TRBV5-6	.	TGTGCCAGCAGCGGGGACAGGGCGGGCACCGGGGAGCTGTTTTTT	CASSGDRAGTGELFF
TRBJ1-4	.	TRBV14	.	TGTGCCAGCAGCCAAGACATAAAGCCGTATGAAAAACTGTTTTTT	CASSQDIKPYEKLFF
TRBJ2-7	TRBD1	TRBV6-6	.	TGTGCCAGCGGGGACGGGACAGGCAGTCGTAATACGTACTTC	CASGDGTGSRNTYF
TRBJ1-1	.	TRBV11-3	.	TGTGCCAGCAGCCCGACAGGTGGCACTGAAGCTTTCTTT	CASSPTGGTEAFF
TRBJ2-5	.	TRBV5-1	.	TGCGCCAGCAGCTTTCAAGAGACCCAGTACTTC	CASSFQETQYF
TRBJ1-5	.	TRBV6-1	.	TGTGCCAGCAGTCTTAAGGCAGCCAATCAGCCCCAGCATTTT	CASSLKAANQPQHF
TRBJ1-5	.	TRBV10-2	.	TGCGCCAGCCCTGAATGGATCAGGGATAATCAGCCCCAGCATTTT	CASPEWIRDNQPQHF
TRBJ1-1	TRBD1	TRBV9	.	TGTGCCAGCAGCTTCCTTCAGGGGGGGAACACTGAAGCTTTCTTT	CASSFLQGGNTEAFF
TRBJ1-4	.	TRBV25-1	.	TGTGCCAGCAGTGAAAGAGCAACTAATGAAAAACTGTTTTTT	CASSERATNEKLFF
TRBJ2-7	TRBD2	TRBV6-5	few	TGTGCCAGCACCCTACGGGAGGCTCCATACGAGCAGTACTTC	CASTLREAPYEQYF
TRBJ2-1	TRBD2	TRBV9	.	TGTGCCAGCAGCGTAGCCGGGGGACTAGCGGGAGACAATGAGCAGTTCTTC	CASSVAGGLAGDNEQFF
TRBJ2-7	TRBD2	TRBV27	.	TGTGCCAGCAGTTTAATACTAGCGGGAGGGCCTTACGAGCAGTACTTC	CASSLILAGGPYEQYF
TRBJ2-5	.	TRBV14	few	TGTGCCAGCAGCGGAGCGGCTGGAGAGACCCAGTACTTC	CASSGAAGETQYF
TRBJ2-5	.	TRBV11-2	.	TGTGCCAGCAGCTTAGCAGGACCGCAGACCCAGTACTTC	CASSLAGPQTQYF
TRBJ1-1	.	TRBV19	.	TGTGCCAGTTCCGACACCGGGGGCACTGAAGCTTTCTTT	CASSDTGGTEAFF